This T cell receptor beta chain originates from a study of cytomegalovirus exposure and HLA in healthy donors. Here immunoSEQ multiplex PCR was the method, and the copy in TCRdb shows in-frame clones only, minus some. The sample includes about 200,000 clones, around four fifths seen only once; the top ten take around 5.4%. Germline-derived CDR1 and CDR2 are MNHEY and SMNVEV (reference sequence). The germline V and J ends were trimmed by 5 bases and 4 bases, with 9 bases remaining between them. The length of the CDR3 is 13 residues. General observations from the study: Associated with cytomegalovirus, according to the listing, were 150 to 200 TCR beta chains.

As regards this clone: Its specificity is unknown.

The V gene is TRBV27, the J gene TRBJ2-1, with unresolved D. The TCR was taken from a woman aged 18 to 35 in good health and CMV-seronegative. The source material was PBMCs. In DNA form, the CDR3 reads TGTGCCAGCAGTGGTGGAAAGTACAATGAGCAGTTCTTC. It codes for CASSGGKYNEQFF.